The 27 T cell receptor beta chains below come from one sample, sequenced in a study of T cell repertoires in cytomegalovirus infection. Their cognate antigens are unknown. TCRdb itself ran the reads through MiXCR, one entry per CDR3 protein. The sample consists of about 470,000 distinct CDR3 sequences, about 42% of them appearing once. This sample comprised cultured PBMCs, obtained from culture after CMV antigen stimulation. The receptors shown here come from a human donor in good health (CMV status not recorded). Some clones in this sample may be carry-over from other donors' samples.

The CDR3 loop is CASSLGGDSYF. CDR3 bases: TGTGCCAGCAGTTTAGGAGGGGACTCGTACTTC. The rearrangement links TRBV12-3 or TRBV12-4 to TRBJ2-5; D is perhaps TRBD2 (6 bases). V gave up 1 base and J gave up 13 bases, with 10 bases separating them. The CDR3 has 11 amino acids.

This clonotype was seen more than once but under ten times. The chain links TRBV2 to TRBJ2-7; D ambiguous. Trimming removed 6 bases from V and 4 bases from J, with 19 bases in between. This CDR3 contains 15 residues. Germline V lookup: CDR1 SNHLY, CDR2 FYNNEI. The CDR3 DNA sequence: TGTGCCAGCAGCCTGTCGTTCGGTTCCACATACGAGCAGTACTTC. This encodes CASSLSFGSTYEQYF.

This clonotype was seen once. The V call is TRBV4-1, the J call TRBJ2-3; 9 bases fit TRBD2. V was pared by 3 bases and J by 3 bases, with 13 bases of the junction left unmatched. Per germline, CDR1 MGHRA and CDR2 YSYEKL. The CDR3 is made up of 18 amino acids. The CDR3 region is CASSHPYSGRPQTDTQYF. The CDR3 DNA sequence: TGCGCCAGCAGCCACCCTTATAGCGGGAGACCCCAAACAGATACGCAGTATTTT.

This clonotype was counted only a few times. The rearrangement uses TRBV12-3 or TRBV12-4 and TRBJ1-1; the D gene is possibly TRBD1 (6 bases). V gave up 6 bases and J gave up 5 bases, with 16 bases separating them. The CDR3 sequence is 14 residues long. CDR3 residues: CASSPRTAETEAFF. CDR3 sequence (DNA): TGTGCCAGCAGCCCCCGGACAGCAGAGACTGAAGCTTTCTTT.

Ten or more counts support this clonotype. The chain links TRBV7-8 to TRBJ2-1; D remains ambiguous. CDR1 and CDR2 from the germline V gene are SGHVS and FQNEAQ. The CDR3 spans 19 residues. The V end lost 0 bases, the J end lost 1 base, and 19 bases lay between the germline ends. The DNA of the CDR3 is TGTGCCAGCAGCTTAGCGGGCAGAGTAGATCCAACTTCCTACAATGAGCAGTTCTTC. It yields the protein CASSLAGRVDPTSYNEQFF.

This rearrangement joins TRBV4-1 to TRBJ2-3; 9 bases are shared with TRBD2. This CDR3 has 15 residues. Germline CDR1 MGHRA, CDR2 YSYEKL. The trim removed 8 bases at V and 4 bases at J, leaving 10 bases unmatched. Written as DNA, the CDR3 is TGCGCCAGCGGTAATTCGGGACTAGCCGCAGATACGCAGTATTTT. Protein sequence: CASGNSGLAADTQYF.

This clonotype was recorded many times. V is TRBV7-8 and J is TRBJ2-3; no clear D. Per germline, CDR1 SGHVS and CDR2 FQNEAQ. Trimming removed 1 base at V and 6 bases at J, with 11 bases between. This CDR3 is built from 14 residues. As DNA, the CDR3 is TGTGCCAGCAGCTTAGGGCAGTTCAGGGATACGCAGTATTTT. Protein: CASSLGQFRDTQYF.

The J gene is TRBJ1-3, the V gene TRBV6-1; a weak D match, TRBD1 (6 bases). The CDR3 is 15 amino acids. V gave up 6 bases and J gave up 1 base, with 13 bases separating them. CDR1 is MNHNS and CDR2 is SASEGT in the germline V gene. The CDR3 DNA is TGTGCCAGCAGCCGGGACATGTCATCTGGAAACACCATATATTTT. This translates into CASSRDMSSGNTIYF.

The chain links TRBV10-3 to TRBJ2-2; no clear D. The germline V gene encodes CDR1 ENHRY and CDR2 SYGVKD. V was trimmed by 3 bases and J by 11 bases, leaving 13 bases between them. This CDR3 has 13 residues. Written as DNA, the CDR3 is TGTGCCATCAGTGATTCTGGGCCCCCCGAGCTGTTTTTT. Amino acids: CAISDSGPPELFF.

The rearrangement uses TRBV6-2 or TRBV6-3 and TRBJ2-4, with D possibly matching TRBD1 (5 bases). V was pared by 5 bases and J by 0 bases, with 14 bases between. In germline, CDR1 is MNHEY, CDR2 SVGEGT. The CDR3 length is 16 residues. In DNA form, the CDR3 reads TGTGCCAGCAGTCATGACAGAGCTCTAGCCAAAAACATTCAGTACTTC. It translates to CASSHDRALAKNIQYF.

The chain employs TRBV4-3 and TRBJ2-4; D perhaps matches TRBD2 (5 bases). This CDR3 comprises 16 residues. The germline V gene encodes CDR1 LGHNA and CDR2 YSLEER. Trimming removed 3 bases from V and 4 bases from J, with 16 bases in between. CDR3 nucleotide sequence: TGCGCCAGCAGCCACCCAAGAGCGGACTTAAAAAACATTCAGTACTTC. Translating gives CASSHPRADLKNIQYF.

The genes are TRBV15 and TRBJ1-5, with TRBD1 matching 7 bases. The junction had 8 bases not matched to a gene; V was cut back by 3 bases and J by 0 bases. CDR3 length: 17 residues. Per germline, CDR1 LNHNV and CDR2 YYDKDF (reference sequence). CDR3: CATSSVLTGVSNQPQHF. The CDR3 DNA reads TGTGCCACCAGCAGCGTCTTAACAGGGGTTAGCAATCAGCCCCAGCATTTT.

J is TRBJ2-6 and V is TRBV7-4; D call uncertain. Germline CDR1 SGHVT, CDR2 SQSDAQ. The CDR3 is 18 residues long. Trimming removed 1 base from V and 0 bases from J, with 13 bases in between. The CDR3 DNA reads TGTGCCAGCAGCTTAGAGGAGCGCCCAAACTCTGGGGCCAACGTCCTGACTTTC. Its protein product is CASSLEERPNSGANVLTF.

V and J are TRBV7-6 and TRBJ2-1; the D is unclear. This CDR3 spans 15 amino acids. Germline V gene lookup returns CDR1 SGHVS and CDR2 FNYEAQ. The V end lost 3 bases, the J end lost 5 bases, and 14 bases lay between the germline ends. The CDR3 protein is CASSLNSRDHNEQFF. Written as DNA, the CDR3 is TGTGCCAGCAGCTTGAACAGCAGAGATCACAATGAGCAGTTCTTC.

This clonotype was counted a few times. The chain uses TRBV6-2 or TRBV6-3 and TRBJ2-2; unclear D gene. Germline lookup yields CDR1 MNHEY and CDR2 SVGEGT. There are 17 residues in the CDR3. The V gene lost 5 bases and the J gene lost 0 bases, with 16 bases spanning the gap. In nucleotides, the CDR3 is TGTGCCAGCAGTCCACGCCAGAGGAACCCGAACACCGGGGAGCTGTTTTTT. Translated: CASSPRQRNPNTGELFF.

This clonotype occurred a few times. Written as DNA, the CDR3 is TGCAGTGCTCCCAACAGGAAGAACTATGGCTACACCTTC. Translating gives CSAPNRKNYGYTF. This chain links TRBV20-1 with TRBJ1-2; weak D call: TRBD1 (5 bases). Germline CDR1 DFQATT, CDR2 SNEGSKA (reference sequence). With 5 bases removed from V and 2 bases from J, the gap between germline ends came to 12 bases. The length of the CDR3 is 13 residues.

CDR3 DNA: TGTGCCAGCAGCAGAACCCAGGGGGCAACTAATGAAAAACTGTTTTTT. It encodes CASSRTQGATNEKLFF. V is TRBV7-9 and J is TRBJ1-4; 7 positions agree with TRBD1. Unmatched junction bases numbered 6, after V lost 5 bases and J lost 0 bases. There are 16 residues in the CDR3. Germline CDR1 is SEHNR and CDR2 is FQNEAQ (reference sequence).

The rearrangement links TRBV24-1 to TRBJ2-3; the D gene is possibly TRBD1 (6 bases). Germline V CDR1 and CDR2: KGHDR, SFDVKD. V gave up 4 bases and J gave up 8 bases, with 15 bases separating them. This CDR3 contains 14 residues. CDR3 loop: CATSDARTVGTQYF. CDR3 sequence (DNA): TGTGCCACCAGTGACGCTCGGACAGTCGGTACGCAGTATTTT.

The CDR3, as DNA: TGCAGCGTGGCCGGACTAGCGAGGAACAATGAGCAGTTCTTC. It specifies CSVAGLARNNEQFF. This chain links TRBV29-1 with TRBJ2-1; TRBD2 matches at 9 bases. Losses at the gene ends were 6 bases for V and 5 bases for J; bases not matched to a gene: 8. The germline gives CDR1 SQVTM, CDR2 ANQGSEA. CDR3 length: 14 amino acids.

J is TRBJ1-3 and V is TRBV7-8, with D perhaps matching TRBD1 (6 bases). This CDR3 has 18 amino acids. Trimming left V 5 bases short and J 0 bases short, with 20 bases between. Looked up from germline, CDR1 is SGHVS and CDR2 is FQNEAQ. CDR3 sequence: CASSLTGGQTISGNTIYF. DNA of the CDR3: TGTGCCAGCAGCCTAACAGGAGGACAGACCATCTCTGGAAACACCATATATTTT.

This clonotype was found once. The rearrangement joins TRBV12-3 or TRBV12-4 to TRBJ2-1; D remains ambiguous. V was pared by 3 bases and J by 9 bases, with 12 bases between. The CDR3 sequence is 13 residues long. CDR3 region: CASSFWGPAEQFF. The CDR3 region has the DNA TGTGCCAGCAGTTTCTGGGGTCCTGCTGAGCAGTTCTTC.

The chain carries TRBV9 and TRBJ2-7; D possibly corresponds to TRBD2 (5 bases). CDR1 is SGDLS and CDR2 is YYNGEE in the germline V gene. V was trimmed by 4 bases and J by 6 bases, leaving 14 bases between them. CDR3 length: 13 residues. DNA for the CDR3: TGTGCCAGCAGCCCTAGCCCTCCGGGCGAGCAGTACTTC. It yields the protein CASSPSPPGEQYF.

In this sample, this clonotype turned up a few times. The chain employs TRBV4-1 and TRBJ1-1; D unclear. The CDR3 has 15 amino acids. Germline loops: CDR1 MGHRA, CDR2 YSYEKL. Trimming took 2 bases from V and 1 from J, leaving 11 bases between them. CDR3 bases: TGCGCCAGCAGCCAAACGGGTCACCCGAACACTGAAGCTTTCTTT. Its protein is CASSQTGHPNTEAFF.

The CDR3 nucleotides are TGTGCCAGCAGCCAAGATCGGGTACTGGAGCAGTACTTC. This gives the protein CASSQDRVLEQYF. This chain connects TRBV4-2 to TRBJ2-7; D is unclear. The germline gives CDR1 LGHNA, CDR2 YNFKEQ. V was shortened by 0 bases and J by 7 bases, with 10 bases between the two germline ends. The CDR3 is 13 residues long.

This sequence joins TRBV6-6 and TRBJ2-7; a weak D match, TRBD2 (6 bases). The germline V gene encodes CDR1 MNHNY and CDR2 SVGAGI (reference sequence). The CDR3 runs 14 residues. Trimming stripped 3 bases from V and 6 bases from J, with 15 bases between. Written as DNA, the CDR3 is TGTGCCAGCAGTTATTACAGGACGGAGGGCGAGCAGTACTTC. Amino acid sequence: CASSYYRTEGEQYF.

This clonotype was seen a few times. Written as DNA, the CDR3 is TGTGCCAGCAGTCCAGGGTTCGAAGAGACCCAGTACTTC. It translates to CASSPGFEETQYF. V is TRBV27 and J is TRBJ2-5; TRBD1 is a possible D gene (5 bases). CDR3 size: 13 residues. The V gene lost 5 bases and the J gene lost 3 bases, with 10 bases spanning the gap. CDR1 is MNHEY and CDR2 is SMNVEV in the germline V gene (reference sequence).

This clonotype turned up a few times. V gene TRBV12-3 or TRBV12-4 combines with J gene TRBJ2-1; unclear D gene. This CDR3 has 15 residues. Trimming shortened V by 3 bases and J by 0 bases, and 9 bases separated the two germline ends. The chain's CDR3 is CASSFVTSSYNEQFF. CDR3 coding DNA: TGTGCCAGCAGTTTTGTGACGAGCTCCTACAATGAGCAGTTCTTC.